These 21 T cell receptor beta chains came from one sample sequenced in a study of CD8 T cells in ankylosing spondylitis. TCRdb reprocessed the 5' RACE reads with MiXCR, giving one entry per CDR3 protein. The table includes roughly 700,000 distinct CDR3 sequences, 15% to 20% detected once. Their cognate antigens are unknown. Study conclusions and caveats: Blood of patients with ankylosing spondylitis appeared to be characterized by a TCR beta motif of seven or eight highly homologous variants.

Sequencing was done on a sample of blood, either unsorted or a sorted T cell fraction (not recorded which). The receptor source for this set is a male donor with ankylosing spondylitis.

This clonotype occurred a few times. The gene calls are TRBV6-2 or TRBV6-3 and TRBJ1-2, with D possibly matching TRBD1 (6 bases). CDR1 and CDR2 from the germline V gene are MNHEY and SVGEGT. Trimming left V 2 bases short and J 6 bases short, with 13 bases between. This CDR3 spans 14 amino acids. CDR3 in DNA: TGTGCCAGCAGTTACACCGGGACATTTGATGGCTACACCTTC. Encoded protein: CASSYTGTFDGYTF.

The CDR3 spells CASSSGLAGVYEQYF. The CDR3 coding sequence is TGCGCCAGCAGCTCGGGACTAGCGGGCGTTTACGAGCAGTACTTC. The genes are TRBV5-1 and TRBJ2-7, with TRBD2 matching over 12 bases. Germline V gene sequence: CDR1 SGHRS, CDR2 YFSETQ. The CDR3 runs 15 residues. V shed 3 bases, J shed 4 bases, and the junction held 5 bases outside the gene matches.

The chain carries TRBV7-2 and TRBJ1-1, with D tentatively TRBD1 (5 bases). V lost 1 base to trimming and J lost 0 bases, with 12 bases between them. Germline assignment: CDR1 SGHTA and CDR2 FQGNSA. This CDR3 spans 16 amino acids. The DNA for the CDR3 is TGTGCCAGCAGCTTAGATATGGGACGGATGAACACTGAAGCTTTCTTT. Translated, it gives CASSLDMGRMNTEAFF.

This clonotype showed up just a few times. CDR3 sequence (DNA): TGTGCCATGGGATCGTCTCCGGGGGCAGGGGGCGAGCAGTACTTC. Its protein product is CAMGSSPGAGGEQYF. The V gene is TRBV10-3, the J gene TRBJ2-7; tentatively, D is TRBD1 (7 bases). Trimming cost V 9 bases and J 6 bases, with 24 bases left between them. This CDR3 spans 15 amino acids. Germline CDR1 and CDR2: ENHRY and SYGVKD.

This clonotype was observed a handful of times. This chain links TRBV20-1 with TRBJ2-1, with D hard to call. The CDR3 sequence is 16 residues long. The V end was cut by 0 bases, the J end by 5 bases, with 17 bases between. The germline V gene has CDR1 DFQATT and CDR2 SNEGSKA (reference sequence). This CDR3 reads CSARDLVRQQHNEQFF. The CDR3 DNA is TGCAGTGCTAGAGATCTCGTGAGACAACAACACAATGAGCAGTTCTTC.

This clonotype was picked up a small number of times. The chain carries TRBV20-1 and TRBJ1-5; D remains unclear. V lost 4 bases, J lost 1 base, and 11 bases lay in between. Germline-derived CDR1 and CDR2 are DFQATT and SNEGSKA (reference sequence). This CDR3 is built from 14 residues. CDR3 sequence (DNA): TGCAGTGCTACCAGACCCGGGAGCAATCAGCCCCAGCATTTT. Its translation: CSATRPGSNQPQHF.

In this sample, this clonotype turned up many times. The chain recombines TRBV7-3 with TRBJ1-6; no reliable D call. CDR3 length equals 14 residues. Trimming pared 5 bases from V and 7 bases from J, leaving 12 bases between. Germline V gene lookup returns CDR1 SGHTA and CDR2 FQGTGA. CDR3 loop: CASSPEGWNSPLHF. CDR3 DNA: TGTGCCAGCAGCCCAGAGGGATGGAATTCACCCCTCCACTTT. The full variable domain, with the rest looked up from reference TRBV7-3 and TRBJ1-6, is GAGVSQTPSNKVTEKGKYVELRCDPISGHTALYWYRQSLGQGPEFLIYFQGTGAADDSGLPNDRFFAVRPEGSVSTLKIQRTERGDSAVYLCASSPEGWNSPLHFGNGTRLTVT.

This clonotype was observed at least ten times. A junction end diverges from the germline sequence, so it may reflect a read error. The chain carries TRBV7-2 and TRBJ2-5, with 12 bases aligning to TRBD2. Germline V lookup: CDR1 SGHTA, CDR2 FQGNSA. The CDR3 totals 16 residues. Here the CDR3 DNA reads TGTGCCAGCAGCTTAGGGGACGATCTAGCGGGAGGGCTTGGAAACTTC. Amino acid sequence: CASSLGDDLAGGLGNF.

This clonotype turned up a few times. V and J are TRBV18 and TRBJ1-1; D is unclear. The CDR3 contains 13 residues. The V end lost 2 bases, the J end lost 0 bases, and 4 bases lay between the germline ends. Germline V gene sequence: CDR1 KGHSH, CDR2 LQKENI. For the CDR3, the DNA is TGTGCCAGCTCACCATCAGTGAACACTGAAGCTTTCTTT. Its protein is CASSPSVNTEAFF.

V is TRBV6-5 and J is TRBJ1-1; D is ambiguous. From germline, CDR1 is MNHEY and CDR2 SVGAGI. There are 11 residues in the CDR3. The V gene lost 1 base and the J gene lost 3 bases, with 0 bases spanning the gap. The CDR3 coding sequence is TGTGCCAGCAGTTACTACACTGAAGCTTTCTTT. Translation: CASSYYTEAFF.

This clonotype appeared a few times. This chain links TRBV5-1 with TRBJ2-3, with D possibly matching TRBD2 (6 bases). Trimming left V 4 bases short and J 10 bases short, with 19 bases between. The germline V gene encodes CDR1 SGHRS and CDR2 YFSETQ. The CDR3 runs 14 residues. CDR3 DNA sequence: TGCGCCAGCAGCACCGGGACTTCTAGCGTTCCGCAGTATTTT. Amino acids: CASSTGTSSVPQYF.

The chain uses TRBV9 and TRBJ2-2; no definite D call. The CDR3 is 13 amino acids. Per the germline V gene, CDR1 is SGDLS and CDR2 is YYNGEE. Trimming removed 0 bases at V and 1 base at J, with 1 base between. In DNA form, the CDR3 reads TGTGCCAGCAGCGTAGAGAACACCGGGGAGCTGTTTTTT. This sequence encodes CASSVENTGELFF.

This chain uses TRBV11-1 with TRBJ2-5; D tentatively reads TRBD1 or TRBD2 (5 bases each). Per germline, CDR1 SGHAT and CDR2 FQDESV (reference sequence). V lost 5 bases and J lost 5, with 12 bases in between. The CDR3 has 13 amino acids. Here the CDR3 reads CASSNRRGETQYF. The CDR3 region has the DNA TGTGCCAGCAGCAACAGGAGAGGGGAGACCCAGTACTTC.

The CDR3 spells CASSLLAAEQFF. CDR3 coding DNA: TGTGCCAGCAGCTTATTAGCGGCTGAGCAGTTCTTC. The chain carries TRBV7-9 and TRBJ2-1; TRBD2 might be the D (6 bases). The V end lost 2 bases, the J end lost 9 bases, and 8 bases lay between the germline ends. CDR3 length: 12 residues. Germline V lookup: CDR1 SEHNR, CDR2 FQNEAQ (reference sequence).

This clonotype was counted only a few times. The chain couples TRBV7-8 to TRBJ2-5, with 11 bases aligning to TRBD2. V shed 1 base and J 5 bases; nucleotides not matched to a gene: 6. The germline V gene encodes CDR1 SGHVS and CDR2 FQNEAQ. The CDR3 is made up of 16 amino acids. CDR3: CASSLVARLAGETQYF. As DNA, the CDR3 is TGTGCCAGCAGCTTAGTGGCGCGACTAGCGGGGGAGACCCAGTACTTC.

The rearrangement uses TRBV27 and TRBJ1-4, with 8 bases matching TRBD1. Per the germline V gene, CDR1 is MNHEY and CDR2 is SMNVEV (reference sequence). The CDR3 contains 19 residues. V trimming: 6 bases; J trimming: 0 bases; junction bases outside the gene matches: 15. The CDR3 region is CASSRTGWDPDATNEKLFF. The DNA of the CDR3 is TGTGCCAGCAGCCGGACAGGGTGGGATCCAGATGCAACTAATGAAAAACTGTTTTTT.

This clonotype has just a few counts. The gene calls are TRBV20-1 and TRBJ2-2; TRBD1 agrees at 8 bases. The CDR3 has 16 amino acids. Trimming removed 0 bases from V and 3 bases from J; junction bases left unmatched: 6. Looked up from germline, CDR1 is DFQATT and CDR2 is SNEGSKA (reference sequence). DNA of the CDR3: TGCAGTGCTAGAGATAGGGGACAGGAATACACCGGGGAGCTGTTTTTT. Its protein product is CSARDRGQEYTGELFF.

The rearrangement links TRBV6-2 or TRBV6-3 to TRBJ1-6, with D tentatively TRBD1 (5 bases). Germline V gene sequence: CDR1 MNHEY, CDR2 SVGEGT. V lost 2 bases, J lost 7 bases, and 12 bases lay in between. CDR3 length: 15 amino acids. This CDR3 is CASSYVGGRNSPLHF. The DNA of the CDR3 is TGTGCCAGCAGTTACGTCGGGGGGAGAAATTCACCCCTCCACTTT.

This clonotype has a count of ten or more. The chain links TRBV5-1 to TRBJ2-1; D is unresolved. With 1 base removed from V and 8 bases from J, the gap between germline ends came to 16 bases. The CDR3 loop spans 15 amino acids. CDR1 and CDR2 from the germline V gene are SGHRS and YFSETQ. The CDR3 reads CASSLREPSIDEQFF. For the CDR3, the DNA is TGCGCCAGCAGCTTGAGGGAACCGAGTATCGATGAGCAGTTCTTC.

This clonotype appeared a few times. CDR3 residues: CSADRAGGDIWGNEQFF. The CDR3 DNA reads as TGCAGTGCCGACAGAGCGGGAGGGGATATTTGGGGAAATGAGCAGTTCTTC. The gene calls are TRBV20-1 and TRBJ2-1, with 10 bases identical to TRBD2. From germline, CDR1 is DFQATT and CDR2 SNEGSKA (reference sequence). Trimming cost V 6 bases and J 7 bases; bases outside gene matches: 18. CDR3 length equals 17 residues.

This clonotype was found many times. The chain couples TRBV29-1 to TRBJ2-7; D unresolved. CDR3 length equals 12 residues. V was clipped by 6 bases and J by 3 bases, with 12 bases between them. Germline V gene data show CDR1 as SQVTM and CDR2 as ANQGSEA. CDR3 in DNA: TGCAGCGTGTACACCGACCGCTACGAGCAGTACTTC. Amino acid sequence: CSVYTDRYEQYF.